Below, 30 T cell receptor beta chains from the same sample are listed, as sequenced in a study of cytomegalovirus exposure and HLA in healthy donors. The PCR made use of 60 Vbeta and 13 Jbeta primers. Repertoires were generated with immunoSEQ multiplex PCR, while TCRdb's copy carries only in-frame clones and drops some. The sample records approximately 190,000 clones, 75% to 85% being singletons. The sequenced material came from PBMCs. Receptors were obtained from a woman between 18 and 29 years old in good health and CMV-seronegative.

This clone was detected once. The CDR3 spells CASMRTSGANTGELFF. CDR3 bases: TGTGCCAGCATGAGAACTAGCGGCGCGAACACCGGGGAGCTGTTTTTT. The V and J genes are TRBV6-4 and TRBJ2-2, with 8 bases aligning to TRBD2. The CDR3 length is 16 residues. The germline gives CDR1 MRHNA, CDR2 SNTAGT. V lost 7 bases to trimming and J lost 0 bases; unmatched junction nucleotides: 7.

The chain joins TRBV7-6 to TRBJ1-5; D call uncertain. Germline CDR1 reads SGHVS; CDR2 reads FNYEAQ. This CDR3 has 14 residues. Trimming cost V 6 bases and J 3 bases, with 12 bases left between them. The CDR3 is CASRHNKYNQPQHF. CDR3 DNA sequence: TGTGCCAGCAGGCATAACAAATACAATCAGCCCCAGCATTTT.

The V gene is TRBV4-1, the J gene TRBJ2-5, with D maybe TRBD2 (5 bases). The V gene's germline CDR1 is MGHRA and CDR2 YSYEKL. CDR3 length: 15 residues. V lost 0 bases and J 5 bases, leaving 13 bases between the germline ends. The CDR3 nucleotides read TGCGCCAGCAGCCAAGACCTATCGGGGTGGGAGACCCAGTACTTC. It specifies CASSQDLSGWETQYF.

The rearrangement links TRBV28 to TRBJ1-1, with D perhaps TRBD1 (6 bases). The CDR3 has 14 residues. Germline-derived CDR1 and CDR2 are MDHEN and SYDVKM. The V end lost 6 bases, the J end lost 1 base, and 12 bases lay between the germline ends. The CDR3 nucleotides read TGTGCCAGCAGAGAACAGGGTTGGAACACTGAAGCTTTCTTT. Residues: CASREQGWNTEAFF.

A few counts support this clone. V gene TRBV6-1 combines with J gene TRBJ2-1; D is possibly TRBD2 (5 bases). Germline lookup yields CDR1 MNHNS and CDR2 SASEGT. Trimming removed 1 base from V and 4 bases from J, with 11 bases in between. The CDR3 has 15 amino acids. CDR3 in DNA: TGTGCCAGCAGTGAAGAGGGAGTAAGTTACAATGAGCAGTTCTTC. Translation gives CASSEEGVSYNEQFF.

The rearrangement links TRBV6-5 to TRBJ1-2; D gene uncertain. CDR1 MNHEY and CDR2 SVGAGI come from the germline V gene. V lost 7 bases to trimming and J lost 4 bases, with 13 bases between them. The CDR3 consists of 13 residues. CDR3 sequence (DNA): TGTGCCAGCACCCCGGGAGGAAGCTATGGCTACACCTTC. It is translated as CASTPGGSYGYTF.

The CDR3 DNA sequence: TGTGCCAGCAGCTTGGGGGTCTCAACGGGAGGCACAGATACGCAGTATTTT. This translates into CASSLGVSTGGTDTQYF. The chain employs TRBV5-6 and TRBJ2-3; tentative D call: TRBD2 (6 bases). The CDR3 has 17 residues. The germline V gene encodes CDR1 SGHDT and CDR2 YYEEEE. Deletions cut 0 bases from V and 1 base from J, with 15 bases between.

V and J are TRBV7-2 and TRBJ2-1; the match to TRBD1 covers 7 bases. This CDR3 is built from 16 residues. V was pared by 2 bases and J by 7 bases, with 11 bases of the junction left unmatched. In germline, CDR1 is SGHTA, CDR2 FQGNSA. CDR3 coding DNA: TGTGCCAGCAGCTTAACTCACAGGGGTATGGCGAATGAGCAGTTCTTC. Translating gives CASSLTHRGMANEQFF.

The gene calls are TRBV5-1 and TRBJ2-3; 8 nucleotides match TRBD2. The junction had 6 bases not matched to a gene; V was cut back by 5 bases and J by 7 bases. This CDR3 comprises 13 residues. The germline CDR1 and CDR2 sequences are SGHRS and YFSETQ. The CDR3 loop is CASSPTSGYTQYF. In DNA, the CDR3 is TGCGCCAGCAGTCCTACTAGCGGTTATACGCAGTATTTT.

The J gene is TRBJ2-7, the V gene TRBV19; TRBD2 agrees at 9 bases. The V gene end was trimmed by 3 bases and the J gene end by 3 bases; junction bases not matched to a gene: 9. Per germline, CDR1 LNHDA and CDR2 SQIVND (reference sequence). This CDR3 comprises 16 residues. CDR3 DNA sequence: TGTGCCAGTAGTATCGGCGGGGGGGACCCTCACTACGAGCAGTACTTC. Protein sequence: CASSIGGGDPHYEQYF.

This clone was found once. The V call is TRBV18, the J call TRBJ2-1, with D possibly being TRBD1 (6 bases). V lost 1 base and J lost 5, with 9 bases in between. Germline assignment: CDR1 KGHSH and CDR2 LQKENI. There are 14 residues in the CDR3. The CDR3 nucleotides read TGTGCCAGCTCACCACAGAGGGACAACAATGAGCAGTTCTTC. Protein sequence: CASSPQRDNNEQFF.

This rearrangement joins TRBV10-2 to TRBJ2-1; 8 bases map to TRBD2. With V trimmed by 3 bases and J by 6 bases, 1 base remained unmatched. From germline, CDR1 is WSHSY and CDR2 SAAADI. This CDR3 comprises 13 residues. CDR3 coding DNA: TGCGCCAGCAGTGACGGGAGGGCCAATGAGCAGTTCTTC. This translates into CASSDGRANEQFF.

The chain has TRBV15 and TRBJ2-1, with 9 bases that match TRBD2. Germline-derived CDR1 and CDR2 are LNHNV and YYDKDF (reference sequence). The CDR3 consists of 15 residues. The V and J ends lost 0 bases and 7 bases, in that order; junction bases with no gene match: 4. The CDR3, as DNA: TGTGCCACCAGCAGAGATATAGGACTAGCGAATGAGCAGTTCTTC. Amino acid sequence: CATSRDIGLANEQFF.

The chain is built from TRBV14 and TRBJ2-7; 9 bases are a match to TRBD1. V dropped 2 bases and J dropped 0; count of bases not matched to a gene: 5. The germline V gene encodes CDR1 SGHDN and CDR2 FVKESK. The CDR3 is 16 residues long. The CDR3 DNA reads as TGTGCCAGCAGCCAAAACCTGGGACAGGGCTCCTACGAGCAGTACTTC. This encodes CASSQNLGQGSYEQYF.

The genes are TRBV7-8 and TRBJ2-7, with D tentatively TRBD1 (6 bases). The CDR3 consists of 15 residues. The V end lost 3 bases, the J end lost 2 bases, and 14 bases lay between the germline ends. Germline V lookup: CDR1 SGHVS, CDR2 FQNEAQ. This CDR3 is CASSFTGLDPYEQYF. The CDR3 DNA follows: TGTGCCAGCAGCTTCACAGGGTTGGACCCCTACGAGCAGTACTTC.

This chain uses TRBV10-3 with TRBJ1-4, with TRBD1 as a possible D gene (5 bases). The CDR3 loop spans 15 amino acids. V was trimmed by 3 bases and J by 5 bases, leaving 13 bases between them. Germline loops: CDR1 ENHRY, CDR2 SYGVKD. CDR3 amino acids: CAISDAQGLNEKLFF. The DNA of the CDR3 is TGTGCCATCAGTGATGCGCAGGGCTTGAATGAAAAACTGTTTTTT.

This chain uses TRBV4-1 with TRBJ2-3, with 7 bases lining up with TRBD2. The CDR3 runs to 15 residues. V gave up 1 base and J gave up 3 bases; unmatched junction bases: 4. CDR1 is MGHRA, CDR2 YSYEKL, per germline. This CDR3 reads CASSQGQRDTDTQYF. The CDR3 region has the DNA TGCGCCAGCAGCCAAGGTCAGCGGGATACAGATACGCAGTATTTT.

The chain couples TRBV18 to TRBJ1-5, with TRBD1 matching over 9 bases. This CDR3 contains 15 residues. Trimming took 5 bases from V and 5 from J; bases not matched to a gene: 7. Germline V lookup: CDR1 KGHSH, CDR2 LQKENI. CDR3 amino acids: CASSATGGRDQPQHF. DNA of the CDR3: TGTGCCAGCTCAGCTACAGGGGGCAGGGATCAGCCCCAGCATTTT.

Note on this clone: The same CDR3 arises from other DNA sequences in this sample as well. The V gene is TRBV27, the J gene TRBJ2-7, with D possibly TRBD1 on 5 matching bases. The CDR3 length is 13 residues. V shed 0 bases and J shed 5 bases, with 8 bases lying between them. Germline V gene data show CDR1 as MNHEY and CDR2 as SMNVEV (reference sequence). The DNA for the CDR3 is TGTGCCAGCAGTTTATCCCACAGGAACGAGCAGTACTTC. Its translation: CASSLSHRNEQYF.

The chain recombines TRBV2 with TRBJ2-7, with D tentatively TRBD2 (6 bases). Trimming removed 0 bases at V and 0 bases at J, with 12 bases between. CDR3 length: 16 amino acids. Germline V CDR1 and CDR2: SNHLY, FYNNEI. CDR3 sequence: CASSEALGTVSYEQYF. CDR3 in DNA: TGTGCCAGCAGTGAAGCCTTGGGGACTGTCTCCTACGAGCAGTACTTC.

The genes are TRBV5-1 and TRBJ2-2, with a weak D call TRBD2 (7 bases). The ends were cut back, 3 bases at V and 6 bases at J, with 12 bases in the middle. The length of the CDR3 is 14 residues. Germline V gives CDR1 SGHRS, CDR2 YFSETQ. The CDR3 protein is CASSYQGGAGELFF. CDR3 bases: TGCGCCAGCAGCTATCAAGGGGGGGCCGGGGAGCTGTTTTTT.

Only one count was recorded for this clone. This chain joins TRBV6-6 and TRBJ2-5; D is ambiguous. The germline CDR1 and CDR2 sequences are MNHNY and SVGAGI (reference sequence). This CDR3 region has 15 residues. The V end was cut by 0 bases, the J end by 4 bases, with 12 bases between. CDR3 bases: TGTGCCAGCAGTTACTCGAGTTTAGATACAGAGACCCAGTACTTC. Translated, it gives CASSYSSLDTETQYF.

The chain links TRBV18 to TRBJ2-1; the match to TRBD2 covers 7 bases. The V gene's germline CDR1 is KGHSH and CDR2 LQKENI. The CDR3 contains 16 residues. V lost 0 bases, J lost 4 bases, and 6 bases stayed unmatched. The DNA for the CDR3 is TGTGCCAGCTCACCACCGGAAGCGGGACCATACAATGAGCAGTTCTTC. The encoded protein is CASSPPEAGPYNEQFF. Full variable domain (remainder filled in from reference TRBV18 and TRBJ2-1): NAGVMQNPRHLVRRRGQEARLRCSPMKGHSHVYWYRQLPEEGLKFMVYLQKENIIDESGMPKERFSAEFPKEGPSILRIQQVVRGDSAAYFCASSPPEAGPYNEQFFGPGTRLTVL.

CDR3 nucleotides: TGCAGCGTTGGCGGGACTAGCGGCTACAATGAGCAGTTCTTC. This sequence encodes CSVGGTSGYNEQFF. The rearrangement joins TRBV29-1 to TRBJ2-1, with TRBD2 matching over 11 bases. Germline V gene data show CDR1 as SQVTM and CDR2 as ANQGSEA. The CDR3 is 14 residues long. Unmatched junction bases numbered 2, after V lost 4 bases and J lost 3 bases.

The chain joins TRBV7-3 to TRBJ1-1, with 7 bases fitting TRBD1. Germline CDR1 and CDR2: SGHTA and FQGTGA. This CDR3 has 14 residues. With V trimmed by 5 bases and J by 1 base, 4 bases remained unmatched. The DNA of the CDR3 is TGTGCCAGCAGCCCGCAGGGGGGGAACACTGAAGCTTTCTTT. Encoded protein: CASSPQGGNTEAFF.

The rearrangement joins TRBV19 to TRBJ2-1, with 7 nucleotides matching TRBD1. CDR1 LNHDA and CDR2 SQIVND come from the germline V gene (reference sequence). V gave up 6 bases and J gave up 4 bases; unmatched junction bases: 6. This CDR3 region has 14 residues. The CDR3 DNA reads as TGTGCCAGTAGCACCGGGACAGAGTACAATGAGCAGTTCTTC. Its protein product is CASSTGTEYNEQFF.

The chain is built from TRBV7-9 and TRBJ1-2; maybe TRBD1 (5 bases). V was pared by 5 bases and J by 7 bases, with 11 bases between. CDR1 SEHNR and CDR2 FQNEAQ come from the germline V gene (reference sequence). The CDR3 has 12 amino acids. The CDR3 loop reads CASSQGGAGYTF. The CDR3 coding sequence is TGTGCCAGCAGCCAAGGCGGGGCTGGCTACACCTTC.

V gene TRBV6-1 combines with J gene TRBJ2-2; the D gene is possibly TRBD1 (6 bases). V was clipped by 1 base and J by 1 base, with 7 bases between them. Germline CDR1 and CDR2: MNHNS and SASEGT. The CDR3 spans 15 residues. The CDR3 DNA reads as TGTGCCAGCAGTGAAGGGGGGCGGAACACCGGGGAGCTGTTTTTT. Protein product: CASSEGGRNTGELFF.

The gene calls are TRBV28 and TRBJ2-3; a possible D gene is TRBD1 (6 bases). The CDR3 has 13 amino acids. Between the trimmed V and J ends, which lost 9 bases and 2 bases, there was a span of 12 bases. The germline gives CDR1 MDHEN, CDR2 SYDVKM. The CDR3, as DNA: TGTGCCAGTTGGGACAACCCCACAGATACGCAGTATTTT. Translation gives CASWDNPTDTQYF.

This chain joins TRBV11-2 and TRBJ2-5, with 8 bases lining up with TRBD2. Germline values: CDR1 SGHAT, CDR2 FQNNGV. V was clipped by 4 bases and J by 5 bases; unmatched bases: 6. The CDR3 loop spans 14 amino acids. The CDR3 coding sequence is TGTGCCAGCAGCTCCCGGGGGGGCCCTGAGACCCAGTACTTC. The encoded protein is CASSSRGGPETQYF.